These 18 T cell receptor beta chains were sequenced from one sample in a study of radiation and T cells in renal cell carcinoma. The repertoire was sequenced with immunoSEQ multiplex PCR; TCRdb's copy has only in-frame clones and lacks some. The sample has over 120,000 clones, 70% to 90% seen once. Time point specified: baseline pretreatment blood. Noted treatment: 15 Gy SBRT to primary tumor, nephrectomy 4 weeks later. The source material was blood, sampled from a patient whose treatment included radiotherapy and nephrectomy. The receptors shown here come from a woman in her fifties or sixties with renal cell carcinoma.

The V gene is TRBV19, the J gene TRBJ1-2; no definite D call. V was trimmed by 1 base and J by 8 bases, leaving 8 bases between them. Germline CDR1 reads LNHDA; CDR2 reads SQIVND (reference sequence). The CDR3 contains 12 residues. The CDR3, as DNA: TGTGCCAGTAGTATAGTTGAGGGCGGCTACACCTTC. Translated, it gives CASSIVEGGYTF. Using reference TRBV19 and TRBJ1-2 for the parts outside the CDR3, the full variable domain is DGGITQSPKYLFRKEGQNVTLSCEQNLNHDAMYWYRQDPGQGLRLIYYSQIVNDFQKGDIAEGYSVSREKKESFPLTVTSAQKNPTAFYLCASSIVEGGYTFGSGTRLTVV.

The chain carries TRBV11-2 and TRBJ1-1, with 7 bases aligning to TRBD1. The germline V gene has CDR1 SGHAT and CDR2 FQNNGV. V shed 5 bases and J 11 bases; nucleotides not matched to a gene: 5. The CDR3 spans 11 residues. The CDR3 loop is CASSAGTEAFF. In DNA form, the CDR3 reads TGTGCCAGCAGCGCCGGGACAGAGGCTTTCTTT.

CDR3 bases: TGTGCCAGCAGCTTTGGCTCGGGAGAGACCCAGTACTTC. Residues: CASSFGSGETQYF. J is TRBJ2-5 and V is TRBV5-5; D gene ambiguous. The V end lost 2 bases, the J end lost 4 bases, and 9 bases lay between the germline ends. The CDR3 is 13 amino acids. Germline CDR1 SGHKS, CDR2 YYEKEE (reference sequence).

The J gene is TRBJ1-1, the V gene TRBV7-9, with D perhaps TRBD1 (5 bases). CDR1 is SEHNR and CDR2 is FQNEAQ in the germline V gene (reference sequence). The V end lost 4 bases, the J end lost 4 bases, and 22 bases lay between the germline ends. The CDR3 has 17 residues. The CDR3 coding sequence is TGTGCCAGCAGCTCACGTCGGGGCTCTCAAAGGGGCACTGAAGCTTTCTTT. Translated: CASSSRRGSQRGTEAFF. Filled out from reference TRBV7-9 and TRBJ1-1, the complete variable domain reads DTGVSQNPRHKITKRGQNVTFRCDPISEHNRLYWYRQTLGQGPEFLTYFQNEAQLEKSRLLSDRFSAERPKGSFSTLEIQRTEQGDSAMYLCASSSRRGSQRGTEAFFGQGTRLTVV.

Only one count was recorded for this clone. The V call is TRBV19, the J call TRBJ1-2; 8 bases map to TRBD1. The germline gives CDR1 LNHDA, CDR2 SQIVND (reference sequence). The CDR3 totals 13 residues. The V and J ends lost 6 bases and 8 bases, in that order; junction bases with no gene match: 8. The CDR3 loop is CASSESGGSGYTF. The CDR3, as DNA: TGTGCCAGTAGCGAATCAGGGGGCTCGGGCTACACCTTC.

CDR3 loop: CASSIDRNYGYTF. DNA for the CDR3: TGTGCCAGTAGTATAGATAGGAACTATGGCTACACCTTC. The chain recombines TRBV19 with TRBJ1-2; D gene ambiguous. CDR3 length: 13 amino acids. V lost 0 bases, J lost 2 bases, and 4 bases lay in between. Germline V lookup: CDR1 LNHDA, CDR2 SQIVND (reference sequence).

This rearrangement joins TRBV19 to TRBJ2-5, with D possibly called TRBD1 or TRBD2 (8 bases each). From germline, CDR1 is LNHDA and CDR2 SQIVND (reference sequence). CDR3 length equals 15 residues. Trimming removed 5 bases at V and 5 bases at J, with 18 bases between. The CDR3 bases are TGTGCCAGTAGTGTCCCAGGGGGCGGGAGGGAGACCCAGTACTTC. Its protein product is CASSVPGGGRETQYF.

J is TRBJ2-3 and V is TRBV7-3, with D unresolved. V lost 4 bases to trimming and J lost 2 bases, with 16 bases between them. This CDR3 contains 16 residues. The V gene's germline CDR1 is SGHTA and CDR2 FQGTGA. The CDR3 is CASSSAVPPLTDTQYF. The CDR3 region has the DNA TGTGCCAGCAGCTCGGCTGTCCCCCCACTCACAGATACGCAGTATTTT.

This chain joins TRBV7-6 and TRBJ2-1, with D possibly called TRBD1 or TRBD2 (6 bases each). Between the trimmed V and J ends, which lost 0 bases and 6 bases, there was a span of 12 bases. Germline V gene sequence: CDR1 SGHVS, CDR2 FNYEAQ. The CDR3 runs to 15 residues. The CDR3 DNA follows: TGTGCCAGCAGCTTAGCCAGGGGACTGCTCAATGAGCAGTTCTTC. Protein: CASSLARGLLNEQFF.

This clone was detected a few times. This sequence joins TRBV10-3 and TRBJ1-6; perhaps TRBD1 as D (6 bases). The CDR3 length is 18 residues. The V end lost 1 base, the J end lost 7 bases, and 20 bases lay between the germline ends. Germline V CDR1 and CDR2: ENHRY, SYGVKD. The CDR3 coding sequence is TGTGCCATCAGTGAGTTCAGAGGGACACTTCACCGGAATTCACCCCTCCACTTT. This encodes CAISEFRGTLHRNSPLHF.

The chain couples TRBV6-1 to TRBJ2-5; TRBD1 might be the D (5 bases). Germline V gene sequence: CDR1 MNHNS, CDR2 SASEGT. The CDR3 has 12 amino acids. Trimming left V 5 bases short and J 3 bases short, with 7 bases between. The CDR3 DNA follows: TGTGCCAGCAGTCAGGGAAAAGAGACCCAGTACTTC. It translates to CASSQGKETQYF.

The chain couples TRBV11-3 to TRBJ1-1; D gene unclear. This CDR3 spans 16 amino acids. V lost 2 bases and J lost 5, with 18 bases in between. Germline V gene lookup returns CDR1 SGHNT and CDR2 YENEEA. This CDR3 reads CASSLWPISVETEAFF. The CDR3 bases are TGTGCCAGCAGCTTATGGCCGATTAGCGTAGAGACTGAAGCTTTCTTT. Based on the CDR3 plus reference TRBV11-3 and TRBJ1-1, the full variable domain is EAGVVQSPRYKIIEKKQPVAFWCNPISGHNTLYWYLQNLGQGPELLIRYENEEAVDDSQLPKDRFSAERLKGVDSTLKIQPAELGDSAVYLCASSLWPISVETEAFFGQGTRLTVV.

To note about this clone: One end of the junction fails to match germline, which may point to a read error. DNA of the CDR3: TGTGCTAGTGGTTTGGGAGGACTCCAATGG. Its protein product is CASGLGGLQW. The chain has TRBV12-5 and TRBJ1-2; no firm D call. The CDR3 loop spans 10 amino acids. Per the germline V gene, CDR1 is LGHNT and CDR2 is FRNRAP.

This chain connects TRBV5-4 to TRBJ1-1, with a weak D call TRBD1 (6 bases). The ends were cut back, 1 base at V and 3 bases at J, with 10 bases in the middle. Germline CDR1 reads SGHNT; CDR2 reads YYREEE (reference sequence). The length of the CDR3 is 14 residues. CDR3 sequence: CASSLWGADTEAFF. In DNA form, the CDR3 reads TGTGCCAGCAGCTTGTGGGGGGCTGACACTGAAGCTTTCTTT.

The rearrangement uses TRBV18 and TRBJ2-7; D call uncertain. The CDR3 covers 14 residues. Trimming left V 0 bases short and J 2 bases short, with 8 bases between. Germline values: CDR1 KGHSH, CDR2 LQKENI. The CDR3 reads CASSPPVDTYEQYF. Written as DNA, the CDR3 is TGTGCCAGCTCACCACCTGTTGACACCTACGAGCAGTACTTC. The full variable domain, rest sourced from reference TRBV18 and TRBJ2-7, is NAGVMQNPRHLVRRRGQEARLRCSPMKGHSHVYWYRQLPEEGLKFMVYLQKENIIDESGMPKERFSAEFPKEGPSILRIQQVVRGDSAAYFCASSPPVDTYEQYFGPGTRLTVT.

The gene calls are TRBV9 and TRBJ2-7; TRBD2 aligns across 7 bases. Germline CDR1 reads SGDLS; CDR2 reads YYNGEE. V lost 0 bases and J lost 4; bases outside the gene matches: 7. This CDR3 has 15 amino acids. The chain's CDR3 is CASSVDGGTLYEQYF. The CDR3 nucleotides are TGTGCCAGCAGCGTAGACGGGGGGACCCTATACGAGCAGTACTTC. Drawing the rest from reference TRBV9 and TRBJ2-7, the complete variable domain is DSGVTQTPKHLITATGQRVTLRCSPRSGDLSVYWYQQSLDQGLQFLIQYYNGEERAKGNILERFSAQQFPDLHSELNLSSLELGDSALYFCASSVDGGTLYEQYFGPGTRLTVT.

This rearrangement joins TRBV6-5 to TRBJ2-3; D perhaps matches TRBD1 (5 bases). The ends were cut back, 0 bases at V and 2 bases at J, with 12 bases in the middle. This CDR3 contains 16 residues. The germline gives CDR1 MNHEY, CDR2 SVGAGI. The CDR3 is CASSYSSGASTDTQYF. CDR3 DNA sequence: TGTGCCAGCAGTTACTCGAGTGGGGCCTCCACAGATACGCAGTATTTT.

J is TRBJ2-5 and V is TRBV4-2; 8 bases align to TRBD2. With the DNA end fitting TRBJ2-7 better, the J assignment may be wrong. The length of the CDR3 is 16 residues. Germline V CDR1 and CDR2: LGHNA, YNFKEQ. For the CDR3, the DNA is TGTGCCAGCAGCCAAGGAGGGATTAGCGGGGTCTACGAGCAGTACTTC. Amino acids: CASSQGGISGVYEQYF.